The sequence of this T cell receptor (beta chain) was determined in a study of T cell responses to AZD1222 COVID-19 vaccine. Assay used: immunoSEQ multiplex PCR; TCRdb lists only in-frame clones, some missing. Of around 140,000 clones in the sample, about 89% were seen once. Trimming removed 4 bases at V and 4 bases at J, with 24 bases between. CDR1 and CDR2 (germline): SGHRS, YFSETQ. The CDR3 has 18 residues. The receptor was derived from an adult in good health. The chain joins TRBV5-1 to TRBJ1-3; possibly TRBD1 for D (6 bases). This material consisted of peripheral blood, taken on day 0 of AZD1222 vaccination. Here the CDR3 reads CASSLNPQGGLGGNTIYF. DNA of the CDR3: TGCGCCAGCAGCCTAAACCCACAGGGAGGGCTGGGAGGAAACACCATATATTTT.